The source of this T cell receptor (beta chain) is a study of PD-L1 blockade in urothelial cancer. Background on the study: Most patients, about 90% of the roughly 29, were males with bladder-origin cancer. Treatment start was followed by blood analysis at 3 weeks (second dose) and again at 6 weeks.

Specified time point: pretreatment peripheral blood. Assay used: immunoSEQ multiplex PCR; TCRdb lists only in-frame clones, some missing. The sample yields under 55,000 clones, about 86% seen once. Trimming left V 0 bases short and J 2 bases short, with 10 bases between. There are 15 residues in the CDR3. The germline gives CDR1 LGHNA, CDR2 YSLEER. The rearrangement links TRBV4-3 to TRBJ1-2; D may be TRBD1 (5 bases). This specimen was PBMCs, taken around atezolizumab (anti-PD-L1) treatment. This sequence was found in an older man with urothelial cancer. CDR3 protein: CASSQDRAGNYGYTF. CDR3 nucleotides: TGCGCCAGCAGCCAAGATCGGGCAGGGAACTATGGCTACACCTTC.